This TCR beta chain was sequenced in a study of T cell responses to AZD1222 COVID-19 vaccine. Only in-frame clones appear in the TCRdb table, and some are missing; sequencing was by immunoSEQ multiplex PCR. The sample holds 110,000 to 150,000 clones, approximately 89% seen once. Here the sequenced sample was peripheral blood, taken on day 0 of AZD1222 vaccination. The receptor comes from an adult in good health.

CDR3 sequence (DNA): TGTGCCAGCAGTGAACGGGGGCGGACCGGCGAGCAGTACTTC. Its translation: CASSERGRTGEQYF. The chain combines TRBV6-1 with TRBJ2-7; possibly TRBD1 or TRBD2 for D (6 bases each). The CDR3 consists of 14 residues. Germline V CDR1 and CDR2: MNHNS, SASEGT. V was clipped by 2 bases and J by 6 bases, with 14 bases between them.